Listed here are 27 T cell receptor beta chains from one sample, sequenced in a study of monozygotic twins with inflammatory bowel disease. TCRdb reworked the 5' RACE reads into one entry per CDR3 protein, no DNA. This sample's clone table lists about 160,000 distinct CDR3 sequences. The sequencing input was blood. Receptors originate from a human donor with ulcerative colitis or Crohn's disease, or a healthy co-twin of an affected twin (not recorded which).

The chain employs TRBV3-1 and TRBJ2-7. The CDR3 is 13 amino acids. CDR1 and CDR2 (germline): LGHDT, YNNKEL (reference sequence). CDR3 protein: CASSHTVSYEQYF.

The rearrangement joins TRBV5-1 to TRBJ1-5; the TCRdb call, TRBD1, lacks DNA for checking. The CDR3 length is 15 residues. The germline CDR1 and CDR2 sequences are SGHRS and YFSETQ. The chain's CDR3 is CASSLATGGGQPQHF.

V and J are TRBV7-8 and TRBJ2-1; without DNA, the TCRdb call of TRBD2 cannot be checked. The germline V gene encodes CDR1 SGHVS and CDR2 FQNEAQ. CDR3 length equals 15 residues. The CDR3 is CASSLRTSGSNEQFF.

The chain combines TRBV5-6 with TRBJ1-1. Germline loops: CDR1 SGHDT, CDR2 YYEEEE. This CDR3 is built from 14 residues. This chain's CDR3 is CASSLAVRDGEAFF.

The chain joins TRBV19 to TRBJ1-5. The CDR3 is 12 residues long. Germline-derived CDR1 and CDR2 are LNHDA and SQIVND (reference sequence). The CDR3 sequence: CASTEQGQPQHF.

The genes are TRBV27 and TRBJ2-1; TCRdb lists TRBD2, though no DNA is available to test this call. Germline V CDR1 and CDR2: MNHEY, SMNVEV (reference sequence). CDR3 size: 13 residues. CDR3 sequence: CASSLSGPNEQFF.

This chain uses TRBV6-1 with TRBJ2-6. The CDR3 loop spans 14 amino acids. The V gene's germline CDR1 is MNHNS and CDR2 SASEGT. This chain's CDR3 is CASKASSGANVLTF.

This rearrangement joins TRBV5-5 to TRBJ2-1; TCRdb reports TRBD1, a call that lacks DNA to check it against. Per the germline V gene, CDR1 is SGHKS and CDR2 is YYEKEE (reference sequence). The CDR3 has 15 residues. CDR3 residues: CASSFGGPANNEQFF. The full variable domain, its missing parts supplied by reference TRBV5-5 and TRBJ2-1, is DAGVTQSPTHLIKTRGQQVTLRCSPISGHKSVSWYQQVLGQGPQFIFQYYEKEERGRGNFPDRFSARQFPNYSSELNVNALLLGDSALYLCASSFGGPANNEQFFGPGTRLTVL.

The chain carries TRBV7-9 and TRBJ1-1. Germline V gives CDR1 SEHNR, CDR2 FQNEAQ (reference sequence). The CDR3 has 15 amino acids. This chain's CDR3 is CASSLAAGANTEAFF.

The chain carries TRBV7-2 and TRBJ2-2; as DNA is missing, the TRBD2 call by TCRdb cannot be tested. The germline V gene has CDR1 SGHTA and CDR2 FQGNSA. The CDR3 runs 16 residues. The CDR3 sequence: CASSSPSGMNTGELFF.

The chain joins TRBV27 to TRBJ2-3; TCRdb's assignment of TRBD2 cannot be checked, as there is no DNA. From germline, CDR1 is MNHEY and CDR2 SMNVEV (reference sequence). CDR3 length: 17 amino acids. The CDR3 loop reads CASSFLFGREGTDTQYF.

The chain is built from TRBV20-1 and TRBJ1-1; no DNA is available, so the TRBD1 call from TCRdb remains unchecked. This CDR3 contains 12 residues. Germline values: CDR1 DFQATT, CDR2 SNEGSKA (reference sequence). The chain's CDR3 is CSADGTETEAFF.

V usage is TRBV4-1 and J usage is TRBJ2-7; the TCRdb D gene call, TRBD1, has no DNA to confirm it. Germline loops: CDR1 MGHRA, CDR2 YSYEKL. The CDR3 contains 18 residues. The chain's CDR3 is CASSQALFGGLSSYEQYF.

The chain couples TRBV7-9 to TRBJ1-1; with no DNA, the TCRdb D assignment of TRBD1 cannot be verified. The V gene's germline CDR1 is SEHNR and CDR2 FQNEAQ (reference sequence). The CDR3 extends over 16 amino acids. The CDR3 loop is CASSFPVPGGHTEAFF.

CDR3 residues: CASSIQTGGGYGYTF. The genes are TRBV7-2 and TRBJ1-2; the TCRdb D gene call, TRBD1, has no DNA to confirm it. The V gene's germline CDR1 is SGHTA and CDR2 FQGNSA. The CDR3 is made up of 15 amino acids.

The genes are TRBV15 and TRBJ2-5; the TCRdb D gene call, TRBD2, has no DNA to confirm it. The CDR3 totals 14 residues. CDR1 and CDR2 from the germline V gene are LNHNV and YYDKDF (reference sequence). CDR3 residues: CATSRDYGGETQYF.

This chain uses TRBV24-1 with TRBJ1-5; the D gene TCRdb calls, TRBD1, cannot be checked with no DNA. The germline CDR1 and CDR2 sequences are KGHDR and SFDVKD. The CDR3 consists of 14 residues. The CDR3 is CATARGSSNQPQHF.

This sequence joins TRBV6-2 or TRBV6-3 and TRBJ2-5; checking the TCRdb D call of TRBD2 is not possible without DNA. Germline V gene sequence: CDR1 MNHEY, CDR2 SVGEGT. The CDR3 spans 13 residues. The CDR3 region is CASSSAGTSAQYF.

The V and J genes are TRBV6-1 and TRBJ2-5; without DNA, the TCRdb call of TRBD1 cannot be checked. The CDR3 runs 13 residues. Germline CDR1 reads MNHNS; CDR2 reads SASEGT. The CDR3 sequence is CASMDRGHETQYF.

The V and J genes are TRBV5-6 and TRBJ1-4; the D call from TCRdb, TRBD1, cannot be confirmed without DNA. In germline, CDR1 is SGHDT, CDR2 YYEEEE. The CDR3 is 14 amino acids. CDR3: CASSFGTGDEKLFF.

The chain couples TRBV30 to TRBJ1-2; checking the TCRdb D call of TRBD1 is not possible without DNA. This CDR3 region has 15 residues. Germline CDR1 is GTSNPN and CDR2 is SVGIG (reference sequence). Here the CDR3 reads CAWSRRTGPVYGYTF.

This rearrangement joins TRBV7-2 to TRBJ1-1. This CDR3 is built from 16 residues. Per germline, CDR1 SGHTA and CDR2 FQGNSA. CDR3 amino acids: CASSSQFHTVNTEAFF.

This chain joins TRBV6-5 and TRBJ1-1; without DNA, the TCRdb call of TRBD1 cannot be checked. Germline V gene lookup returns CDR1 MNHEY and CDR2 SVGAGI. The CDR3 contains 15 residues. The CDR3 sequence is CASSNGDRGNTEAFF.

The CDR3 spells CSVAGTSALSSYNEQFF. J is TRBJ2-1 and V is TRBV29-1; TCRdb gives TRBD2 as the D gene, but with no DNA this cannot be confirmed. Per the germline V gene, CDR1 is SQVTM and CDR2 is ANQGSEA. The CDR3 length is 17 residues.

This chain joins TRBV11-2 and TRBJ2-2; the D call of TRBD1 rests on TCRdb alone, since no DNA is present to check it. The CDR3 totals 17 residues. The germline gives CDR1 SGHAT, CDR2 FQNNGV. CDR3 residues: CASSTTGTGADTGELFF.

V usage is TRBV11-2 and J usage is TRBJ2-1; no DNA is available, so the TRBD2 call from TCRdb remains unchecked. Germline V gene lookup returns CDR1 SGHAT and CDR2 FQNNGV. This CDR3 is built from 16 residues. The CDR3 here is CASSSRLAGTYNEQFF.

This sequence joins TRBV25-1 and TRBJ2-7; the TCRdb D gene call, TRBD1, has no DNA to confirm it. CDR1 MGHDK and CDR2 SYGVNS come from the germline V gene. The CDR3 runs 15 residues. The chain's CDR3 is CASSGNRGLGYEQYF.